This entry features one TCR beta chain sequence. The antigen is undetermined. Looked up from germline, CDR1 is DFQATT and CDR2 is SNEGSKA (reference sequence). The CDR3 loop spans 14 amino acids. V lost 5 bases to trimming and J lost 2 bases; unmatched junction nucleotides: 3. The data were obtained in a study of post-analysis software for immune sequencing data. The study, taken as a whole, reports: About five TRBV segments, including TRBV5-6, TRBV5-1 and TRBV20-1, were more frequent in patients than controls.

The library was made from cDNA and included unique molecular identifiers. Each CDR3 protein is one row after TCRdb ran MiXCR on the PCR reads. This sample has around 710,000 distinct CDR3 sequences, with about 43% found just once. The sequence was collected from a girl aged 10-17 years with multiple sclerosis. The sample was blood. J is TRBJ2-3 and V is TRBV20-1; TRBD2 matches at 11 bases. DNA of the CDR3: TGCAGTGCTCCGACTAGCGGGGCCACAGATACGCAGTATTTT. Translated, it gives CSAPTSGATDTQYF.